This TCR beta chain emerged from a study of blood T cells in healthy people across ages. The wider study: When template switching was applied, about one barcoded beta molecule was captured per two T cells. Whole-study findings and limits: Long-lived and aged donors differed, with more naive CD4+ cells and higher diversity in the long-lived.

From germline, CDR1 is SGHRS and CDR2 YFSETQ. The J segment lost 7 bases and the V segment lost 2 bases, leaving 8 bases of the junction unmatched. CDR3 size: 15 residues. Notes on this clonotype: Antigen specificity is unknown.

With a J-beta primer mix and a sample-barcoded 5' primer, a second PCR ran about 6 to 11 cycles. TCRdb reprocessed the 5' RACE reads with MiXCR, giving one entry per CDR3 protein. This sample has about 1.8 million distinct CDR3 sequences, with approximately 50% found just once. Sequenced input: blood. This sequence joins TRBV5-1 and TRBJ1-1; 10 bases are a match to TRBD1. This sequence was found in a woman in her thirties or forties in good health. This chain's CDR3 is CASSFSPGQGIEAFF. Written as DNA, the CDR3 is TGCGCCAGCAGCTTTTCTCCGGGACAGGGGATTGAAGCTTTCTTT.